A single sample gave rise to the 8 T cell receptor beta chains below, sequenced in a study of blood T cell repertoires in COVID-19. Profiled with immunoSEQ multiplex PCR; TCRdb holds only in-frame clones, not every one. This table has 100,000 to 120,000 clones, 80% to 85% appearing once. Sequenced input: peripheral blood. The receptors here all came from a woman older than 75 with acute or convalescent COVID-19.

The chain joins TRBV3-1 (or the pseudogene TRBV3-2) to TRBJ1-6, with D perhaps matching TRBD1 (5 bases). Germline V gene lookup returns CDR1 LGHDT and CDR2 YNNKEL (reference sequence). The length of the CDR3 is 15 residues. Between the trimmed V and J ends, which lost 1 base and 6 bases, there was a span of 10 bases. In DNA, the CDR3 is TGTGCCAGCAGCCAAGGACAGATGCGTAATTCACCCCTCCACTTT. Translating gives CASSQGQMRNSPLHF.

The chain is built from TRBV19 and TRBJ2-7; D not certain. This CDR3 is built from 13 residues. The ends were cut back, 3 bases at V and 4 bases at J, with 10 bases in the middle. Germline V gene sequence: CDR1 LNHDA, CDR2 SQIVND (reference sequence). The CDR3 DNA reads TGTGCCAGTAGTATCATCCCGGGTTACGAGCAGTACTTC. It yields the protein CASSIIPGYEQYF.

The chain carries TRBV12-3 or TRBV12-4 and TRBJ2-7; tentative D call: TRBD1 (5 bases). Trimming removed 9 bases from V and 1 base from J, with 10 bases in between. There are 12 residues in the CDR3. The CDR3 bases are TGTGCCAGTTCCAGGGTGTCCTACGAGCAGTACTTC. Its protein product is CASSRVSYEQYF.

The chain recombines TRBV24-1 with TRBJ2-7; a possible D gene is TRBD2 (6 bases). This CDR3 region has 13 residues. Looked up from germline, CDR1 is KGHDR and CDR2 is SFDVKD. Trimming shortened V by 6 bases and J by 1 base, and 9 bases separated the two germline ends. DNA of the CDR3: TGTGCCACCAGTTCCGGGGGTTCCTACGAGCAGTACTTC. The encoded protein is CATSSGGSYEQYF.

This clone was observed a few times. CDR3 nucleotide sequence: TGTGCCAGCAGCGAGAGTGGGACTAATAGTGGGGAGACCCAGTACTTC. Amino acid sequence: CASSESGTNSGETQYF. The chain employs TRBV9 and TRBJ2-5; 7 bases are shared with TRBD2. The CDR3 spans 16 residues. Unmatched junction bases numbered 13, after V lost 3 bases and J lost 5 bases. CDR1 and CDR2 (germline): SGDLS, YYNGEE.

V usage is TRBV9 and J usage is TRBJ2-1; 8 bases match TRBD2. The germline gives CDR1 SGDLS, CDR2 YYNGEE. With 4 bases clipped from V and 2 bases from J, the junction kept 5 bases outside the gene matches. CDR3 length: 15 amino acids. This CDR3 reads CASSQAAGAYNEQFF. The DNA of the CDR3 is TGTGCCAGCAGCCAGGCAGCGGGAGCCTACAATGAGCAGTTCTTC.

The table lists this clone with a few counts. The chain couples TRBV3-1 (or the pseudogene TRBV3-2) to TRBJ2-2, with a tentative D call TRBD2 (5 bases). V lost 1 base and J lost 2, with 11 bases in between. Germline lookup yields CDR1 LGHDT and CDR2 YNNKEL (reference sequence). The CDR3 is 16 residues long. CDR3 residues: CASSQVRGLNTGELFF. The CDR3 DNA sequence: TGTGCCAGCAGCCAAGTCCGGGGTTTAAACACCGGGGAGCTGTTTTTT.

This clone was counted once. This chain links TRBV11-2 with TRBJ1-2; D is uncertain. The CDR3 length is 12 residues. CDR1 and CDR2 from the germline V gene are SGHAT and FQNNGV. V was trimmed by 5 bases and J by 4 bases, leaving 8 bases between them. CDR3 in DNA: TGTGCCAGCAGCGAGCCTGTCTATGGCTACACCTTC. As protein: CASSEPVYGYTF.